This T cell receptor beta chain derives from a study of blood T cell repertoires in COVID-19. As for the study in general: Researchers got acute and convalescent COVID-19 samples from the United States, Italy and Spain.

Authors' methods: Nucleated cell number was recorded as an estimate derived from reference gene primer amplification. Profiled with immunoSEQ multiplex PCR; TCRdb holds only in-frame clones, not every one. Clonal size and the V and J genes are those of that table, whereas D and trimming came from the DNA. The sample consists of a few hundred thousand clones, roughly 86% of them appearing once. Germline V gene data show CDR1 as SGHRS and CDR2 as YFSETQ. The CDR3 has 15 amino acids. V dropped 7 bases and J dropped 0; count of bases not matched to a gene: 6. This TCR came from a man aged 55 to 70 with acute or convalescent COVID-19. The V and J genes are TRBV5-1 and TRBJ2-4, with 8 bases aligning to TRBD1. The source material was peripheral blood. The CDR3 nucleotides are TGCGCCAGCTCGACAGGGGCGGAAGCCAAAAACATTCAGTACTTC. Protein: CASSTGAEAKNIQYF.